This T cell receptor beta chain was recorded in a study of T cell clonality in common variable immunodeficiency. The CDR3 has 14 amino acids. Germline V gene sequence: CDR1 SGHVS, CDR2 FNYEAQ. The V segment lost 5 bases and the J segment 2 bases; nucleotides outside the gene matches: 1. Study-level findings and limits: Common variable immunodeficiency TCR beta sequences reportedly had fewer deletions and N-nucleotide insertions.

Using immunoSEQ multiplex PCR, the repertoire was profiled, and TCRdb retains in-frame clones only, with some absent. The sample was found to contain 25,000 to 35,000 clones, and every one recurs. For this clone: What it binds is unknown. The read ends 3 residues shy of where the CDR3 ends; the end is completed using the germline J gene.

The sequencing sample was made of peripheral blood mononuclear cells. The sequence was collected from a human donor with common variable immunodeficiency. V usage is TRBV7-6 and J usage is TRBJ2-1; TRBD1 aligns across 9 bases. The CDR3 loop reads CASSRDRAYNEQFF. CDR3 DNA, as far as it was read: TGTGCCAGCAGCCGGGACAGGGCCTACAATGAG. The complete variable domain, with remaining parts taken from reference TRBV7-6 and TRBJ2-1, reads GAGVSQSPRYKVTKRGQDVALRCDPISGHVSLYWYRQALGQGPEFLTYFNYEAQQDKSGLPNDRFSAERPEGSISTLTIQRTEQRDSAMYRCASSRDRAYNEQFFGPGTRLTVL.